This TCR beta chain appears in the sequencing data of a study of OX40 agonist ivuxolimab in advanced cancers. Turning to the study itself: Treatment of patients was with ivuxolimab, an agonistic anti-OX40 (CD134) antibody.

CDR3 length equals 13 residues. Trimming took 5 bases from V and 2 from J, leaving 11 bases between them. The V gene's germline CDR1 is GTSNPN and CDR2 SVGIG (reference sequence). Study-wide results and caveats: CD4+ and CD8+ T cells in blood underwent clonal expansion by week 6 at 0.1 to 3.0 mg/kg. Undetermined was the antigen specificity of the expanded peripheral T cells.

Comment on this clone: Its antigen is unidentified.

Assay used: immunoSEQ multiplex PCR; TCRdb lists only in-frame clones, some missing. The sample lists about 29,000 clones, 70% to 85% occurring once. This specimen was CD4+ or CD8+ T cells sorted from blood, taken in a trial of the OX40 agonist ivuxolimab. This sequence joins TRBV30 and TRBJ2-3, with D hard to call. This clonotype was obtained from an adult with an advanced solid tumor such as melanoma, head and neck, liver or kidney cancer. The CDR3, as DNA: TGTGCCTGGGGTAACAGCCCCACAGATACGCAGTATTTT. Translating gives CAWGNSPTDTQYF.